A single sample is the source of the 27 T cell receptor beta chains below, sequenced in a study of cytomegalovirus exposure and HLA in healthy donors. Vbeta (60) and Jbeta (13) primers were used in the PCR. Clones were read by immunoSEQ multiplex PCR, and TCRdb kept only the in-frame ones, dropping some. The data contain 150,000 or so clones, over 60% of them seen just once; the ten biggest clones take up 1.6%. The source material was PBMCs. Source of these receptors: a woman aged 18-29 years in good health and CMV-seronegative.

The DNA of the CDR3 is TGTGCCAGCAGCCCCGGGAGACAGGGGGCGCGTGCTTTCTTT. Translated, it gives CASSPGRQGARAFF. The genes are TRBV4-2 and TRBJ1-1; 10 positions match TRBD1. J gave up 11 bases and V 4 bases, and 10 bases lay outside the gene matches. Germline lookup yields CDR1 LGHNA and CDR2 YNFKEQ. This CDR3 region has 14 residues.

J is TRBJ2-3 and V is TRBV27; 8 bases fit TRBD2. The CDR3 is made up of 15 amino acids. V trimming: 3 bases; J trimming: 2 bases; junction bases outside the gene matches: 4. CDR1 and CDR2 from the germline V gene are MNHEY and SMNVEV (reference sequence). The CDR3 DNA sequence: TGTGCCAGCAGTTTCCCGGGAGGGAACACAGATACGCAGTATTTT. It codes for CASSFPGGNTDTQYF.

The rearrangement uses TRBV27 and TRBJ2-3; tentative D call: TRBD1 (7 bases). Trimming left V 8 bases short and J 5 bases short, with 20 bases between. Looked up from germline, CDR1 is MNHEY and CDR2 is SMNVEV (reference sequence). The CDR3 has 15 amino acids. As DNA, the CDR3 is TGTGCCAGCGGAACGGACAGGCGGGGATTAGATACGCAGTATTTT. Amino acids: CASGTDRRGLDTQYF.

The V and J genes are TRBV28 and TRBJ2-7; 11 bases are a match to TRBD1. Germline values: CDR1 MDHEN, CDR2 SYDVKM. The trim removed 6 bases at V and 4 bases at J, leaving 8 bases unmatched. This CDR3 has 15 residues. The CDR3 loop reads CASSKKGQGGYEQYV. The DNA for the CDR3 is TGTGCCAGCAGCAAGAAGGGACAGGGGGGTTACGAGCAGTACGTC.

The gene calls are TRBV7-2 and TRBJ2-7; the match to TRBD1 covers 8 bases. The CDR3 totals 14 residues. V lost 5 bases to trimming and J lost 4 bases; unmatched junction nucleotides: 7. Per the germline V gene, CDR1 is SGHTA and CDR2 is FQGNSA. This CDR3 reads CASSPSRTGYEQYF. In nucleotides, the CDR3 is TGTGCCAGCAGCCCATCCAGGACAGGGTACGAGCAGTACTTC.

The genes are TRBV4-3 and TRBJ2-2; D is possibly TRBD1 (7 bases). The germline V gene encodes CDR1 LGHNA and CDR2 YSLEER. Trimming took off 3 bases at V and 4 bases at J, with 12 bases between the two ends. The CDR3 extends over 15 amino acids. The CDR3 is CASSQEGAVTGELFF. As DNA, the CDR3 is TGCGCCAGCAGCCAGGAGGGGGCGGTCACCGGGGAGCTGTTTTTT.

The chain joins TRBV2 to TRBJ1-5, with no clear D. The CDR3 has 13 amino acids. Germline values: CDR1 SNHLY, CDR2 FYNNEI. Trimming stripped 7 bases from V and 7 bases from J, with 14 bases between. The CDR3 reads CASKEGGPQPQHF. In DNA form, the CDR3 reads TGTGCCAGCAAGGAGGGAGGGCCGCAGCCCCAGCATTTT.

V is TRBV5-1 and J is TRBJ2-1; 7 bases match TRBD2. V shed 4 bases and J 4 bases; nucleotides not matched to a gene: 8. In germline, CDR1 is SGHRS, CDR2 YFSETQ. The length of the CDR3 is 15 residues. CDR3 residues: CASSLRGEGYNEQFF. As DNA, the CDR3 is TGCGCCAGCAGCCTCCGGGGGGAGGGTTACAATGAGCAGTTCTTC. Full variable domain (rest looked up from reference TRBV5-1 and TRBJ2-1): KAGVTQTPRYLIKTRGQQVTLSCSPISGHRSVSWYQQTPGQGLQFLFEYFSETQRNKGNFPGRFSGRQFSNSRSEMNVSTLELGDSALYLCASSLRGEGYNEQFFGPGTRLTVL.

This clone was seen only once. This chain uses TRBV6-5 with TRBJ2-7, with 13 positions matching TRBD2. CDR1 MNHEY and CDR2 SVGAGI come from the germline V gene. CDR3 length: 16 amino acids. J was trimmed by 1 base and V by 2 bases; bases with no gene match: 2. The CDR3 nucleotides are TGTGCCAGCAGTTACGGACTAGCGGGGGCATCCTACGAGCAGTACTTC. Encoded protein: CASSYGLAGASYEQYF.

The chain employs TRBV18 and TRBJ2-1, with TRBD2 as a possible D gene (6 bases). The CDR3 is 18 amino acids. Germline values: CDR1 KGHSH, CDR2 LQKENI. Trimming cost V 3 bases and J 0 bases, with 18 bases left between them. The CDR3 protein is CASSPRAPRRDSYNEQFF. The CDR3 nucleotides are TGTGCCAGCTCACCTCGGGCGCCTAGGCGGGACTCCTACAATGAGCAGTTCTTC.

The CDR3, as DNA: TGCGCCAGCAGCCCAGGGTTCAGCAATCAGCCCCAGCATTTT. Residues: CASSPGFSNQPQHF. The chain employs TRBV4-3 and TRBJ1-5; D is possibly TRBD1 (5 bases). Germline V lookup: CDR1 LGHNA, CDR2 YSLEER. V was shortened by 4 bases and J by 1 base, with 8 bases between the two germline ends. There are 14 residues in the CDR3.

The chain recombines TRBV9 with TRBJ2-1, with TRBD2 identical over 11 bases. This CDR3 is 15 amino acids long. Germline V CDR1 and CDR2: SGDLS, YYNGEE. V was pared by 4 bases and J by 2 bases, with 2 bases of the junction left unmatched. CDR3 region: CASSISGGAYNEQFF. The DNA for the CDR3 is TGTGCCAGCAGCATTAGCGGGGGGGCCTACAATGAGCAGTTCTTC.

The chain recombines TRBV6-6 with TRBJ1-6, with 9 nucleotides matching TRBD1. Looked up from germline, CDR1 is MNHNY and CDR2 is SVGAGI (reference sequence). The V gene end was trimmed by 6 bases and the J gene end by 10 bases; junction bases not matched to a gene: 7. The CDR3 runs 14 residues. The CDR3 region is CASSRTGAGSPLHF. CDR3 bases: TGTGCCAGCAGCAGGACAGGGGCCGGGTCACCCCTCCACTTT.

The rearrangement links TRBV28 to TRBJ1-1; a possible D gene is TRBD1 (5 bases). CDR1 and CDR2 (germline): MDHEN, SYDVKM. The CDR3 is 14 residues long. Trimming pared 7 bases from V and 1 base from J, leaving 13 bases between. The CDR3 sequence: CASTILGGNTEAFF. As DNA, the CDR3 is TGTGCCAGCACTATTTTGGGGGGGAACACTGAAGCTTTCTTT. Combining the CDR3 with reference TRBV28 and TRBJ1-1 gives the whole variable domain DVKVTQSSRYLVKRTGEKVFLECVQDMDHENMFWYRQDPGLGLRLIYFSYDVKMKEKGDIPEGYSVSREKKERFSLILESASTNQTSMYLCASTILGGNTEAFFGQGTRLTVV.

The V gene is TRBV11-3, the J gene TRBJ2-2, with 7 bases identical to TRBD1. Looked up from germline, CDR1 is SGHNT and CDR2 is YENEEA. This CDR3 is 15 amino acids long. The ends lost 6 bases at V and 0 bases at J; junction bases unmatched: 4. CDR3 nucleotides: TGTGCCAGCAGTCCCGGGACAGCGAACACCGGGGAGCTGTTTTTT. Protein sequence: CASSPGTANTGELFF.

V is TRBV7-6 and J is TRBJ2-1; the match to TRBD2 covers 9 bases. There are 15 residues in the CDR3. The trim removed 1 base at V and 9 bases at J, leaving 7 bases unmatched. Germline V gives CDR1 SGHVS, CDR2 FNYEAQ. CDR3 nucleotides: TGTGCCAGCAGCTTAGTCGCGGGGGGGGGATCTGAGCAGTTCTTC. Translating it yields CASSLVAGGGSEQFF. Based on the CDR3 plus reference TRBV7-6 and TRBJ2-1, the full variable domain is GAGVSQSPRYKVTKRGQDVALRCDPISGHVSLYWYRQALGQGPEFLTYFNYEAQQDKSGLPNDRFSAERPEGSISTLTIQRTEQRDSAMYRCASSLVAGGGSEQFFGPGTRLTVL.

This chain joins TRBV15 and TRBJ2-7; TRBD2 matches 9 bases. The CDR3 is 13 residues long. CDR1 and CDR2 from the germline V gene are LNHNV and YYDKDF (reference sequence). The J segment lost 4 bases and the V segment lost 8 bases, leaving 6 bases of the junction unmatched. The CDR3 DNA follows: TGTGCCACCGGAGTTAGCGGGAGTTACGAGCAGTACGTC. Protein product: CATGVSGSYEQYV.

The rearrangement joins TRBV6-1 to TRBJ1-5; D is undetermined. V was trimmed by 4 bases and J by 5 bases, leaving 3 bases between them. Germline V CDR1 and CDR2: MNHNS, SASEGT. This CDR3 has 11 residues. The CDR3 DNA sequence: TGTGCCAGCAGTGCCTATCAGCCCCAGCATTTT. This sequence encodes CASSAYQPQHF.

The V gene is TRBV28, the J gene TRBJ1-2, with D possibly being TRBD1 (6 bases). The CDR3 extends over 16 amino acids. The germline V gene has CDR1 MDHEN and CDR2 SYDVKM. V shed 3 bases and J shed 0 bases, with 14 bases lying between them. In nucleotides, the CDR3 is TGTGCCAGCAGTTTGGGACATCAGGGAGCTAACTATGGCTACACCTTC. Protein product: CASSLGHQGANYGYTF.

The rearrangement joins TRBV7-2 to TRBJ2-2, with TRBD1 matching over 7 bases. The junction had 9 bases not matched to a gene; V was cut back by 5 bases and J by 12 bases. Germline V gene lookup returns CDR1 SGHTA and CDR2 FQGNSA. The CDR3 covers 13 residues. The CDR3 is CASSRRDRRKLFF. DNA for the CDR3: TGTGCCAGCAGCCGCCGGGACAGAAGGAAGCTGTTTTTT.

V is TRBV10-3 and J is TRBJ2-3, with 7 nucleotides matching TRBD2. Trimming removed 0 bases from V and 4 bases from J; junction bases left unmatched: 7. The CDR3 is 16 amino acids. From germline, CDR1 is ENHRY and CDR2 SYGVKD. This CDR3 reads CAISESIGRVADTQYF. The CDR3 region has the DNA TGTGCCATCAGTGAGTCAATAGGGAGGGTGGCAGATACGCAGTATTTT.

Only one count was recorded for this clone. The rearrangement uses TRBV14 and TRBJ2-3; the D gene is possibly TRBD1 (6 bases). The germline V gene encodes CDR1 SGHDN and CDR2 FVKESK. This CDR3 is built from 17 residues. With 3 bases removed from V and 4 bases from J, the gap between germline ends came to 20 bases. The CDR3 DNA reads TGTGCCAGCAGCCAGATACAGGGAAGGGTGAAGGCAGATACGCAGTATTTT. Amino acid sequence: CASSQIQGRVKADTQYF.

The genes are TRBV29-1 and TRBJ1-1; 11 nucleotides align to TRBD1. Germline V lookup: CDR1 SQVTM, CDR2 ANQGSEA. The V gene end was trimmed by 6 bases and the J gene end by 0 bases; junction bases not matched to a gene: 9. The CDR3 has 16 residues. CDR3 sequence reads: CSVVIRTGGMNTEAFF. CDR3 in DNA: TGCAGCGTCGTGATAAGGACAGGGGGCATGAACACTGAAGCTTTCTTT. The variable domain in full, with the rest retrieved from reference TRBV29-1 and TRBJ1-1, is SAVISQKPSRDICQRGTSLTIQCQVDSQVTMMFWYRQQPGQSLTLIATANQGSEATYESGFVIDKFPISRPNLTFSTLTVSNMSPEDSSIYLCSVVIRTGGMNTEAFFGQGTRLTVV.

V gene TRBV11-3 combines with J gene TRBJ2-1; D remains unclear. Germline assignment: CDR1 SGHNT and CDR2 YENEEA. V was shortened by 4 bases and J by 0 bases, with 4 bases between the two germline ends. CDR3 length: 13 amino acids. The CDR3 nucleotides read TGTGCCAGCAGCTACACCTCCTACAATGAGCAGTTCTTC. Its translation is CASSYTSYNEQFF.

This chain joins TRBV27 and TRBJ1-6; D gene uncertain. The CDR3 loop spans 13 amino acids. Looked up from germline, CDR1 is MNHEY and CDR2 is SMNVEV (reference sequence). Trimming removed 3 bases at V and 3 bases at J, with 3 bases between. The CDR3 nucleotides are TGTGCCAGCAGTTTCTACTATAATTCACCCCTCCACTTT. Encoded protein: CASSFYYNSPLHF.

J is TRBJ1-1 and V is TRBV16, with unresolved D. CDR1 is KGHSY and CDR2 is FQNENV in the germline V gene. Trimming shortened V by 1 base and J by 1 base, and 13 bases separated the two germline ends. This CDR3 has 16 amino acids. The CDR3 nucleotides are TGTGCCAGCAGCCAATGGAGGGCTGGAGCGAACACTGAAGCTTTCTTT. It codes for CASSQWRAGANTEAFF.

The chain uses TRBV19 and TRBJ1-1; unclear D gene. V was shortened by 3 bases and J by 0 bases, with 8 bases between the two germline ends. The CDR3 consists of 14 residues. Germline-derived CDR1 and CDR2 are LNHDA and SQIVND (reference sequence). The CDR3 reads CASSMRSLNTEAFF. The CDR3 bases are TGTGCCAGTAGTATGAGGAGTTTGAACACTGAAGCTTTCTTT.